This T cell receptor beta chain was captured in a study of neoadjuvant anti-PD-1 for oral cavity cancer. Study-wide results and caveats: Treg/Th17 ratio rose with pretreatment blood and fell with post-treatment tumor TCRbeta clonality.

Germline loops: CDR1 SGDLS, CDR2 YYNGEE. The CDR3 is made up of 16 amino acids. V gave up 0 bases and J gave up 5 bases; unmatched junction bases: 6. To note about this clone: The antigen is not known.

TCRdb keeps only in-frame clones here, not all; method: immunoSEQ multiplex PCR. The sample carries 6,700 or so clones, around 77% recorded once. The sample here was PBMCs, taken before nivolumab (anti-PD-1) treatment. The sequence derives from a person aged 35-80 years with oral cavity squamous cell carcinoma. V usage is TRBV9 and J usage is TRBJ2-5; 11 nucleotides align to TRBD1. The CDR3, as DNA: TGTGCCAGCAGCGTAGCAGGGACAGGGGGGCTCGAGACCCAGTACTTC. It yields the protein CASSVAGTGGLETQYF. Full variable domain (rest looked up from reference TRBV9 and TRBJ2-5): DSGVTQTPKHLITATGQRVTLRCSPRSGDLSVYWYQQSLDQGLQFLIQYYNGEERAKGNILERFSAQQFPDLHSELNLSSLELGDSALYFCASSVAGTGGLETQYFGPGTRLLVL.